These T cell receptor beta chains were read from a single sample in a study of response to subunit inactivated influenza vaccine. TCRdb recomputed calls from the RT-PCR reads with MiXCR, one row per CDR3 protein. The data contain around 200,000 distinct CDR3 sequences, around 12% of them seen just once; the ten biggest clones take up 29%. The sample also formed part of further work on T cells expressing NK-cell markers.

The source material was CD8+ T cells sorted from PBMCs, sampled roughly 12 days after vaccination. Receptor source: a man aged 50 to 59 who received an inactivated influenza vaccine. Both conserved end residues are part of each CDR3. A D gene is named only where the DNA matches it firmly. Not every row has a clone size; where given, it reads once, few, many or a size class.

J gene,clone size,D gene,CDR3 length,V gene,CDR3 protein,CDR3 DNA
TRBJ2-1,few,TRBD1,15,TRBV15,CATSGIGTVSDEQFF,TGTGCCACCAGCGGAATTGGGACAGTCTCTGATGAGCAGTTCTTC
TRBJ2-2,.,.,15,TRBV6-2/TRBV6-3,CASSWIGPGTGELFF,TGTGCCAGCAGTTGGATAGGGCCGGGGACCGGGGAGCTGTTTTTT
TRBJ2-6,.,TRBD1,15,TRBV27,CASRQGASGANVLTF,TGTGCCAGTAGACAGGGGGCCTCTGGGGCCAACGTCCTGACTTTC
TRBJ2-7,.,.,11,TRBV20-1,CSASPKYEQYF,TGCAGTGCTAGCCCAAAGTACGAGCAGTACTTC
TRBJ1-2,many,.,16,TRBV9,CASSSGGTAANYGYTF,TGTGCCAGCAGCTCGGGAGGGACGGCAGCTAACTATGGCTACACCTTC
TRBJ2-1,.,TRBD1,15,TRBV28,CASSFPEGQYNEQFF,TGTGCCAGCAGTTTCCCCGAGGGACAGTACAATGAGCAGTTCTTC
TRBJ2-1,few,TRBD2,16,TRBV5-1,CASSYGLAGFLNEQFF,TGCGCCAGCAGCTACGGACTAGCGGGATTCCTAAATGAGCAGTTCTTC
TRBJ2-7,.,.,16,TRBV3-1,CASSQEFTFSSYEQYF,TGTGCCAGCAGCCAAGAGTTTACTTTCAGCTCCTACGAGCAGTACTTC
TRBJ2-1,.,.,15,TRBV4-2,CASSQVGTGQNEQFF,TGTGCCAGCAGCCAAGTTGGAACAGGCCAAAATGAGCAGTTCTTC
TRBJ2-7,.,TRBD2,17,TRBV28,CASSMVALAGGTYEQYF,TGTGCCAGCAGTATGGTAGCCCTAGCGGGAGGTACTTACGAGCAGTACTTC
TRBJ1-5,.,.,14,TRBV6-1,CASSAQGGNQPQHF,TGTGCCAGCAGCGCGCAAGGGGGGAATCAGCCCCAGCATTTT
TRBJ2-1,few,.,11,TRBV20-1,CSARVSDEQFF,TGCAGTGCTAGAGTCAGCGATGAGCAGTTCTTC
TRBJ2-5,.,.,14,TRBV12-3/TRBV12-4,CASSLYPGEETQYF,TGTGCCAGCAGTTTGTATCCGGGTGAGGAGACCCAGTACTTC
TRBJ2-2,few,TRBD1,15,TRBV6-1,CASSKGTGNTGELFF,TGTGCCAGCAGCAAAGGGACAGGAAACACCGGGGAGCTGTTTTTT
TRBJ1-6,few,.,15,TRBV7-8,CASSLRGTTNSPLHF,TGTGCCAGCAGCTTAAGGGGGACAACTAATTCACCCCTCCACTTT
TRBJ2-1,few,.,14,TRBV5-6,CASTEQGSYNEQFF,TGTGCCAGCACCGAACAGGGTTCCTACAATGAGCAGTTCTTC
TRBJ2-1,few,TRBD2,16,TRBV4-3,CASSPFSGSPYNEQFF,TGCGCCAGCAGCCCGTTTAGCGGGAGCCCCTACAATGAGCAGTTCTTC
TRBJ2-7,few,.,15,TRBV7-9,CASSPPGAYTYEQYF,TGTGCCAGCAGCCCTCCAGGGGCCTATACCTACGAGCAGTACTTC
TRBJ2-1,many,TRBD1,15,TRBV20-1,CSARSRDSSYNEQFF,TGCAGTGCTAGATCCCGGGACAGCTCCTACAATGAGCAGTTCTTC
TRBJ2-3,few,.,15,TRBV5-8,CASSFGPVWEDTQYF,TGTGCCAGCAGCTTTGGACCCGTCTGGGAAGATACGCAGTATTTT
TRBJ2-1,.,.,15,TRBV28,CASTRTASSYNEQFF,TGTGCCAGCACAAGGACAGCTAGCTCCTACAATGAGCAGTTCTTC
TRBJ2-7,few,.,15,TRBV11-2,CASSLIQGPSYEQYF,TGTGCCAGCAGCTTAATACAGGGACCCTCCTACGAGCAGTACTTC
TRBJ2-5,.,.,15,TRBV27,CASSLFMQGGETQYF,TGTGCCAGCAGTTTATTTATGCAGGGAGGAGAGACCCAGTACTTC
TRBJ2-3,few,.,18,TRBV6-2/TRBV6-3,CASSYGVGFDYSTDTQYF,TGTGCCAGCAGTTACGGCGTAGGTTTTGACTACAGCACAGATACGCAGTATTTT
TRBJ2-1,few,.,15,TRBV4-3,CASSHGVAPGNEQFF,TGCGCCAGCAGCCATGGAGTAGCCCCCGGCAATGAGCAGTTCTTC
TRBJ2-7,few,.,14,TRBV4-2,CASSQPSRGYEQYF,TGTGCCAGCAGCCAACCCAGCAGGGGCTACGAGCAGTACTTC
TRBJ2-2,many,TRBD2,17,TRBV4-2,CASSQVLAGGGTGELFF,TGTGCCAGCAGCCAAGTGTTAGCGGGGGGTGGGACCGGGGAGCTGTTTTTT
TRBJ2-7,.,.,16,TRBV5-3,CASSPEYTESFYEQYF,TGTGCCAGCAGTCCAGAATACACCGAGTCCTTTTACGAGCAGTACTTC
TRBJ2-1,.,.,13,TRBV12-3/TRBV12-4,CASNPPEDNEQFF,TGTGCCAGCAATCCACCCGAAGACAATGAGCAGTTCTTC